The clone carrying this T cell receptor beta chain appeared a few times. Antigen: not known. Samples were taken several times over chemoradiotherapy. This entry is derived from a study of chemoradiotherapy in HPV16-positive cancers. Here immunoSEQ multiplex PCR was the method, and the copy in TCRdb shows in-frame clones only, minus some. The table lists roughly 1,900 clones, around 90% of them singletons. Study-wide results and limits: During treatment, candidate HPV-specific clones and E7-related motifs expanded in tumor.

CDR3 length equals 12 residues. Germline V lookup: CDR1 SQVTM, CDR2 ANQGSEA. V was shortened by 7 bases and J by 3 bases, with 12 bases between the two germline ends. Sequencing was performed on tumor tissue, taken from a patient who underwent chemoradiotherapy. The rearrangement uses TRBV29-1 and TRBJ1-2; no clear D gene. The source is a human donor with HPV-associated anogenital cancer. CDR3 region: CSAYGPYYGYTF. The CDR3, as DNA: TGCAGCGCTTATGGGCCCTACTATGGCTACACCTTC. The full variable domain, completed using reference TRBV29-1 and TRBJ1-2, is SAVISQKPSRDICQRGTSLTIQCQVDSQVTMMFWYRQQPGQSLTLIATANQGSEATYESGFVIDKFPISRPNLTFSTLTVSNMSPEDSSIYLCSAYGPYYGYTFGSGTRLTVV.